A selection of T cell receptor beta chains follows, all from one sample in a study of T-cell reconstitution after alpha-beta-depleted transplantation in children. TCRdb reprocessed the PCR reads via MiXCR and lists one record per CDR3 protein. Altogether about half a million distinct CDR3 sequences are present, under 15% being singletons, with the ten largest covering about 5.6%. Source: PBMCs from the stem cell graft donor, taken from the stem cell graft. These TCRs come from a human donor who donated a stem cell graft to a child with combined immunodeficiency. Each CDR3 is given with its conserved first and last residue. The order of the fields is D gene, clone size, J gene, V gene, CDR3 protein, CDR3 DNA. The D gene is left open where the match is weak. Not all rows give a size; the values are once, few, many and, for expanded clones, a class.

NA	few	TRBJ2-5	TRBV7-2	CASSLWGIQETQYF	TGTGCCAGCAGCTTATGGGGAATCCAAGAGACCCAGTACTTC
NA	few	TRBJ1-2	TRBV2	CASSRTAVGYTF	TGTGCCAGCAGTCGTACAGCCGTTGGCTACACCTTC
NA	few	TRBJ1-4	TRBV12-3/TRBV12-4	CASSLAMDPGHPNEKLFF	TGTGCCAGCAGTTTAGCCATGGACCCGGGACACCCAAATGAAAAACTGTTTTTT
TRBD1	many	TRBJ1-5	TRBV7-2	CASSLGTGVLSNQPQHF	TGTGCCAGCAGCTTAGGGACAGGGGTCCTTAGCAATCAGCCCCAGCATTTT
NA	NA	TRBJ2-1	TRBV21-1	CASSPRRAAFPYNEQFF	TGTGCCAGCAGCCCCAGACGTGCGGCGTTTCCTTACAATGAGCAGTTCTTC
TRBD1	few	TRBJ1-2	TRBV6-5	CASSYAPPGQFGYTF	TGTGCCAGCAGTTACGCCCCCCCGGGACAGTTTGGCTACACCTTC
NA	many	TRBJ2-3	TRBV10-3	CAISERSSSTDTQYF	TGTGCCATCAGTGAAAGGAGCTCTAGCACAGATACGCAGTATTTT
NA	many	TRBJ1-1	TRBV27	CASSLTNGVEAFF	TGTGCCAGCAGTTTAACCAATGGGGTTGAAGCTTTCTTT
TRBD2	NA	TRBJ2-3	TRBV12-3/TRBV12-4	CASTPQGAGADTQYF	TGTGCCAGCACTCCCCAAGGGGCGGGAGCAGATACGCAGTATTTT
NA	many	TRBJ2-1	TRBV29-1	CSVQTGLQSLRGNEQFF	TGCAGCGTCCAGACAGGTCTACAATCCCTAAGGGGCAATGAGCAGTTCTTC
TRBD2	many	TRBJ2-5	TRBV20-1	CSASEAGVVETQYF	TGCAGTGCTAGCGAAGCGGGAGTAGTGGAGACCCAGTACTTC
TRBD2	few	TRBJ2-1	TRBV4-1	CASSQVKGLRNPTYNEQFF	TGCGCCAGCAGCCAAGTAAAGGGACTAAGGAATCCTACCTACAATGAGCAGTTCTTC
TRBD1	many	TRBJ1-3	TRBV5-6	CASSFTGAKNTIYF	TGTGCCAGCAGCTTTACAGGGGCAAAGAACACCATATATTTT
NA	many	TRBJ2-2	TRBV12-3/TRBV12-4	CASSLGGLRERSGELFF	TGTGCCAGCAGTTTAGGGGGGCTGCGGGAGCGGTCCGGGGAGCTGTTTTTT
TRBD2	many	TRBJ2-5	TRBV7-2	CASSLLTSVKETQYF	TGTGCCAGCAGCTTGCTGACTAGCGTGAAAGAGACCCAGTACTTC
TRBD2	NA	TRBJ2-3	TRBV11-2	CASSFSGLAGRVTDTQYF	TGTGCCAGCAGCTTCTCGGGACTAGCGGGGAGGGTCACAGATACGCAGTATTTT
TRBD2	many	TRBJ2-1	TRBV14	CASSPTSAGTYNEQFF	TGTGCCAGCAGCCCAACTTCAGCGGGGACCTACAATGAGCAGTTCTTC
NA	many	TRBJ2-3	TRBV4-3	CASSQDRTIPDTQYF	TGCGCCAGCAGCCAAGATCGAACCATCCCAGATACGCAGTATTTT
TRBD2	many	TRBJ2-5	TRBV29-1	CSVGLAGTQETQYF	TGCAGCGTTGGGCTAGCGGGGACCCAAGAGACCCAGTACTTC
TRBD2	few	TRBJ2-5	TRBV12-5	CASGPTTSWETQYF	TGTGCTAGTGGTCCGACGACTAGCTGGGAGACCCAGTACTTC
NA	NA	TRBJ2-2	TRBV12-3/TRBV12-4	CASSFGWELFF	TGTGCCAGCAGTTTTGGGTGGGAGCTGTTTTTT
TRBD2	few	TRBJ2-1	TRBV9	CASGRKEVAGVGEQFF	TGTGCCAGCGGTCGCAAGGAGGTAGCGGGGGTTGGCGAGCAGTTCTTC
NA	NA	TRBJ2-7	TRBV12-3/TRBV12-4	CASSLAFSGGGREQYF	TGTGCCAGCAGTTTAGCGTTTTCCGGCGGAGGTCGGGAGCAGTACTTC
NA	NA	TRBJ2-7	TRBV15	CATSRAPGTYEQYF	TGTGCCACCAGCAGAGCACCGGGAACCTACGAGCAGTACTTC
NA	few	TRBJ2-3	TRBV24-1	CATSDIGLKRDTQYF	TGTGCCACCAGTGATATCGGACTAAAACGCGATACGCAGTATTTT
NA	many	TRBJ2-5	TRBV30	CAWSGQAETQYF	TGTGCCTGGAGTGGACAGGCGGAGACCCAGTACTTC
TRBD2	NA	TRBJ2-1	TRBV20-1	CSALLAGEQFF	TGCAGTGCTTTACTAGCGGGAGAGCAGTTCTTC
NA	NA	TRBJ2-2	TRBV12-3/TRBV12-4	CASSQGLTGELFF	TGTGCCAGCAGTCAAGGACTCACCGGGGAGCTGTTTTTT
TRBD2	many	TRBJ2-1	TRBV12-3/TRBV12-4	CASRGLAGAYNEQFF	TGTGCCAGCAGGGGACTAGCGGGGGCTTACAATGAGCAGTTCTTC
NA	NA	TRBJ2-2	TRBV3-1	CASSQDSRDGMIGELFF	TGTGCCAGCAGCCAAGACTCCCGGGATGGAATGATCGGGGAGCTGTTTTTT
NA	few	TRBJ2-5	TRBV12-3/TRBV12-4	CASSFLPDGTVMETQYF	TGTGCCAGCAGCTTCTTGCCCGACGGGACGGTAATGGAGACCCAGTACTTC
TRBD1	NA	TRBJ2-1	TRBV9	CASSAGQGARNEQFF	TGTGCCAGCAGCGCAGGACAGGGGGCGCGCAATGAGCAGTTCTTC
NA	few	TRBJ1-2	TRBV27	CASRLTASHYGYTF	TGTGCCAGCAGGTTAACTGCTAGCCACTATGGCTACACCTTC
TRBD1	few	TRBJ2-7	TRBV7-9	CASSPPARDRSYEQYF	TGTGCCAGCAGCCCCCCGGCTAGGGACAGGTCCTACGAGCAGTACTTC
NA	many	TRBJ2-1	TRBV12-3/TRBV12-4	CASSLHNEQFF	TGTGCCAGCAGTCTCCACAATGAGCAGTTCTTC
NA	few	TRBJ2-3	TRBV20-1	CSARDSDSADTQYF	TGCAGTGCTAGAGATAGTGACTCCGCGGATACGCAGTATTTT